This record looks at one T cell receptor beta chain sequence and its context. Constant-segment primers and 5'RACE yielded cDNA libraries for TCR alpha and TCR beta, each carrying sample barcodes and UMIs. Each CDR3 protein is one row after TCRdb ran MiXCR on the 5' RACE reads. The repertoire holds approximately 300,000 distinct CDR3 sequences, with approximately 16% as singletons. The record originates from a study of T-cell memory formation after mild COVID-19. V was pared by 1 base and J by 0 bases, with 7 bases between. This CDR3 spans 15 amino acids. V usage is TRBV12-3 or TRBV12-4 and J usage is TRBJ1-3, with a tentative D call TRBD1 (5 bases). The sequence came from a man between 18 and 35 years old who had mild COVID-19 (a few samples of this study predate the infection). Cell type and time point are not known. Sample: PBMCs or a T cell subset sorted from them (not recorded which). CDR3 in amino acids: CASSLEGYSGNTIYF. As DNA, the CDR3 is TGTGCCAGCAGTTTAGAGGGGTACTCTGGAAACACCATATATTTT.